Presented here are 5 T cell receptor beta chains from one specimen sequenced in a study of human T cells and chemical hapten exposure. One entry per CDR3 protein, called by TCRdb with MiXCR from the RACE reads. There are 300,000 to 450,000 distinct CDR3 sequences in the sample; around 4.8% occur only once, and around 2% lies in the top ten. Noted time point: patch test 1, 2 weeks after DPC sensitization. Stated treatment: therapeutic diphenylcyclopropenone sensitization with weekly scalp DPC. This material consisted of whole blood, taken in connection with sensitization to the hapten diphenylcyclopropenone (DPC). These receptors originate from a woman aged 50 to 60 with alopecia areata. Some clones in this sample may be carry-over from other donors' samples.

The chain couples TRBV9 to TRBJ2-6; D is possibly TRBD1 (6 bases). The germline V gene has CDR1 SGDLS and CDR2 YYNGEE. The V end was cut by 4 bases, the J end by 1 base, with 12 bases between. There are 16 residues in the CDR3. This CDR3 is CASSFTGRSGANVLTF. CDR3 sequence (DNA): TGTGCCAGCAGCTTCACAGGGCGGTCTGGGGCCAACGTCCTGACTTTC.

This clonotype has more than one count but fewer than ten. CDR3 sequence (DNA): TGTGCCAGCAGTCACCCGGGACAGGGGTACAATGAGCAGTTCTTC. This codes for CASSHPGQGYNEQFF. V and J are TRBV12-3 or TRBV12-4 and TRBJ2-1; TRBD1 aligns across 10 bases. J lost 4 bases, V lost 5 bases, and 5 bases had no gene match. The CDR3 extends over 15 amino acids.

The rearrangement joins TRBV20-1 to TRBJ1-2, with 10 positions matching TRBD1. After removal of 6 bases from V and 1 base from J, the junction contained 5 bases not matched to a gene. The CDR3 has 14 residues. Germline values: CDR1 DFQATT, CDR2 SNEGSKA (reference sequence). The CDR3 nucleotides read TGCAGTGCCGAGGGGACAGGGGATAACTATGGCTACACCTTC. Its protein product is CSAEGTGDNYGYTF.

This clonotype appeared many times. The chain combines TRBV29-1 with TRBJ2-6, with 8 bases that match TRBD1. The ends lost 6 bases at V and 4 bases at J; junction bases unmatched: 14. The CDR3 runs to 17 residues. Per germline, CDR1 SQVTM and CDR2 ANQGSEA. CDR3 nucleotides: TGCAGCGTGCGGGGACAGGAGTCTCCTAGCGGGGCCAACGTCCTGACTTTC. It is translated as CSVRGQESPSGANVLTF.

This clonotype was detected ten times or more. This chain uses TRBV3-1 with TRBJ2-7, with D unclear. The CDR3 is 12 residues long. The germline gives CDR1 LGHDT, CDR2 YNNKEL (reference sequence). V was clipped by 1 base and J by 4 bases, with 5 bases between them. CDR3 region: CASSQAEYEQYF. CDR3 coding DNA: TGTGCCAGCAGCCAAGCTGAATACGAGCAGTACTTC.